This TCR beta chain was recorded in a study of cytomegalovirus exposure and HLA in healthy donors (dated 2017 in TCRdb). Some background on the complete study: An earlier analysis of more than 550 of the donors reported approximately 280 Gb of sequence data and 117 million unique TCR beta sequences obtained from roughly 180 million T cells. Roughly 320 gigabases of sequencing data and around 85 million unique TCR sequences made up an early release that covered approximately 620 HLA-typed donors. Among the approximately 400 genotyped donors, under 90% belonged to the genetic ancestry cluster associated with self-reported Caucasian donors. The study aimed to test whether cataloging public T cell receptors could reveal signatures of past pathogen exposure. The study profiled the T cell repertoires of fewer than 850 subjects by immunosequencing and related them to cytomegalovirus serostatus. Along with the roughly 700-subject first cohort, a separate validation cohort of over a hundred different subjects was used. To predict cytomegalovirus infection status, the study brought together high-throughput TCR immunosequencing, statistical association of individual TCRs with disease status, and machine learning. A later analysis re-examined previously published TCR beta repertoires from more than 650 donors and added high-resolution HLA genotyping to investigate patterns of TCR occurrence. The later analysis used no new phenotypic data to find candidate immune exposures, relying instead on TCR beta sequences and their occurrence across donors. An earlier analysis of around 580 of the donors used high-throughput TCR beta sequencing to judge whether each TCR beta V gene segment behaved as functional or pseudogenic. Donor age, sex, ethnicity and CMV serostatus were compiled alongside the repertoire data. In a later genetic analysis, genome-wide SNP genotypes for about 55% of the roughly 700 donors were used, and that subset was treated as a discovery cohort. Every repertoire in the discovery cohort had been generated on one and the same sequencing platform. HLA typing covered class I and class II loci at four-digit resolution. Typing coverage varied by locus: roughly 629-640 donors for A, B, C, DRB1 and DQB1; about 520 for DQA1; 600 to 610 for DPA1; fewer than 480 for DPB1. Because of strong linkage in the cohort, five DR-DQ haplotypes were treated as single units for association and clustering. On average, roughly 250,000 unique TCR beta nucleotide sequences were sequenced per donor among about 400 genotyped donors of the cohort, with about 17% of those sequences being non-productive. The study at large found these results: Because some donors lacked HLA typing at each locus, the association tests relied only on the typed subset. In a later analysis, the rate of TCR association differed among HLA loci, with DRB1 alleles having the most associated TCRs and HLA-C alleles having the fewest. An earlier analysis of approximately 540 of the donors showed that most TCR beta V segments appeared in productive rearrangements either about 87% or about 30% of the time, which broadly matched IMGT annotations. Specific HLA alleles were associated with 15,000 to 20,000 TCR beta sequences at a false discovery rate of 0.05 in a later analysis. In a later analysis, most CMV-associated TCR beta chains were found to appear HLA-restricted, with HLA associations seemingly driven largely by CMV exposure. The study listed 170 or so TCR beta chains as associated with cytomegalovirus. A later analysis found that HLA-associated TCR beta chains were more clonally expanded and had lower generation probabilities than equally common non-associated chains. Fewer than 20 rarely observed V segments, including chromosome 9 orphons, were excluded from the earlier analysis of approximately 600 of the donors because counts were too low. Sequencing depth was assumed to be roughly uniform across donors in the presence/absence analyses, though that assumption may not hold. When HLA alleles, especially DR and DQ, strongly co-occurred, TCR associations were difficult to assign to individual alleles. According to a later analysis, parvovirus B19, influenza, CMV and Epstein-Barr virus appeared linked to several top co-occurrence clusters. In a later genetic analysis, fewer N-insertions in productive TCRs were reported among donors in an Asian-associated ancestry cluster than the roughly 700-donor mean. A further reported finding was that TCR beta sequences accurately predicted the HLA-A and HLA-B alleles for most subjects in the first cohort. According to the authors, the approach could potentially be generalized to other disease states and immunological phenotypes. The cohort was sequenced for TCR beta chains only, and without alpha or paired-chain data the features that could be detected were limited. Some IMGT-functional V segments, including TRBV6-2 and TRBV6-3, could not be told apart with the 87-base-pair reads, so those segments were excluded. A group of highly shared sequence variants was considered likely to be a technical artifact of the sequencing pipeline. The classifier was reported to diagnose cytomegalovirus status with high specificity and sensitivity in both the original cohort and the validation cohort. Correlated functional status among segregating V segments might reflect linkage disequilibrium, but an unknown experimental factor could not be ruled out. A later genetic analysis associated a missense DCLRE1C variant with V-gene and J-gene trimming of TCR beta chains, and an independent cohort replicated the association. A few of the identified cytomegalovirus-associated TCR beta chains were confirmed in vitro to be specific for cytomegalovirus antigens. Immune exposure information for the cohort was limited to CMV serostatus. Most TCR sequences were seen in very few donors, while some public TCRs were found in many individuals.

From a lookup of the germline V gene (reference sequence), CDR1 and CDR2 are SEHNR and FQNEAQ. The CDR3 holds 12 amino acids from the cysteine to the phenylalanine. The retained sequence is limited to the CDR3, 36 bases, with the frame set at the first base. V was cut back by 3 bases and J by 8 bases, leaving a gap of 10 bases between them. Receptor amplification or capture employed the immunoSEQ multiplex PCR assay. For the multiplex PCR, a mixture combining 60 forward primers for TCR Vbeta segments and 13 reverse primers for TCR Jbeta segments was used. The CDR3 region of rearranged TCR beta genes was amplified from genomic DNA by a multiplex PCR assay. Amplified TCR beta libraries were sequenced as 87-base-pair reads on the Illumina HiSeq System. The source study handled its data this way. Across the 670 or so repertoires, a later analysis counted around 80 million unique TCR beta chains, some 11 million of which were shared by at least two donors. Raw reads were error-corrected and collapsed into unique sequences by a nearest-neighbor algorithm in which closely related sequences were merged to remove PCR and sequencing errors. To assign V, D and J gene segments, CDR3 sequences were aligned to IMGT reference sequences. For a sequence to be retained, a match of at least six nucleotides to both a V gene segment and a J gene segment was required. Rearrangements were called productive when the CDR3 lacked stop codons and stayed in frame with V and J; all others were non-productive. Following IMGT convention, CDR3 was defined as the stretch from the second conserved V-encoded cysteine to the conserved J-encoded phenylalanine. Sequences without an unambiguous match to a single V gene segment were excluded from the earlier analysis of about 600 of the donors. In an earlier analysis of 587 of the donors, V segments were called functional above 56.7% productive rearrangements and were called segregating when the between-donor standard deviation exceeded 5%. A statistical classification framework was built for diagnosing cytomegalovirus status from the catalog of TCR beta chain sequences. A later analysis assigned V and J genes by comparing TCR nucleotide sequences with IMGT/GENE-DB human TR gene sequences. Using the TCRdist pipeline, a later analysis assigned CDR3 sequences along with most-parsimonious VDJ recombination scenarios. In a later analysis, each TCR beta chain was defined by its CDR3 amino acid sequence together with its V-gene family, and reads lacking a unique V-gene family were excluded. A later analysis removed roughly 590 highly shared, low-generation-probability nucleotide sequences to deal with suspected cross-contamination and a sequencing artifact. A later analysis calculated a clonal expansion index for each public chain from normalized within-repertoire ranks of inferred template counts. In a later analysis, generation probabilities were computed with a VDJ recombination model fitted to out-of-frame rearrangements, and the resulting probabilities were checked against IGoR. In a later analysis, TCR-TCR, TCR-HLA and TCR-CMV co-occurrence was scored with hypergeometric tests, and a repertoire-size bias correction was applied to TCR pairs. A later analysis estimated false discovery rates by permuting HLA or CMV assignments 20 times. A later analysis grouped co-occurring TCRs with DBSCAN, adding TCRdist sequence similarity when clustering within HLA-allele-positive subsets. Repertoires with fewer than 30,000 or more than 120,000 public chains, plus five repertoires with anomalous nucleotide sharing, were excluded from co-occurrence clustering. Sourced from immuneACCESS, this table was stored by TCRdb with only in-frame sequences that have V and J called. A share of the clones is absent; for the studies checked, an unresolved V gene accounts for under half, and the remainder has no known explanation. For V, J and clone size, that table is used; D and trimming come from the DNA. This sample gives about 140,000 clones in total; over 65% of them show up just once. Of the sample, 2.5% to 3% is held by the ten largest clones.

As for this clone: Its specific antigen is unknown. The record has no base qualities; no much larger clone is one base away.

The cohort consisted of 600 or so healthy bone marrow donors. Cohort members were all nominally healthy when sampled, although unrecorded immune exposures were likely present. The donor tested CMV seronegative, placing the donor among the 350 to 400 seronegative members of the cohort. Each donor provided a peripheral blood sample, and peripheral blood mononuclear cells were used for TCR beta sequencing. The Qiagen DNeasy Blood Extraction Kit was used to extract genomic DNA from the blood cell samples. The sequence came from a female donor in good health and CMV-seronegative. The sequencing sample was made of PBMCs. The chain employs TRBV7-9 and TRBJ1-1; the D gene assignment is ambiguous. CDR3 sequence: CASSFSASEAFF. The nucleotides are TGTGCCAGCAGCTTTAGTGCGTCGGAAGCTTTCTTT.